Reported below is one TCR beta chain. What was sequenced were expressed TCRB transcripts, since all of the isolated RNA had been reverse transcribed. Clones were sequenced by immunoSEQ multiplex PCR, and TCRdb holds only the in-frame ones, with some missing. The sample consists of around 500,000 clones, about an eighth of them appearing once. This sample was taken from a study of beta chain features in type 1 diabetes. By way of CD45RO/CCR7/CD25/CD127/CD95/CD27, the CD4+ regulatory, stem cell-like memory, central memory and naive cells were sorted. The sequence came from a woman under 30 in good health. Material for sequencing was naive CD4+ T cells from blood.

This CDR3 is CASGGSETFQETQYF. CDR3 DNA: TGTGCCAGCGGCGGTAGCGAAACCTTTCAAGAGACCCAGTACTTC. The chain is built from TRBV7-9 and TRBJ2-5; TRBD2 might be the D (5 bases). The CDR3 sequence is 15 residues long. Germline CDR1 and CDR2: SEHNR and FQNEAQ (reference sequence). Deletions cut 8 bases from V and 2 bases from J, with 18 bases between.